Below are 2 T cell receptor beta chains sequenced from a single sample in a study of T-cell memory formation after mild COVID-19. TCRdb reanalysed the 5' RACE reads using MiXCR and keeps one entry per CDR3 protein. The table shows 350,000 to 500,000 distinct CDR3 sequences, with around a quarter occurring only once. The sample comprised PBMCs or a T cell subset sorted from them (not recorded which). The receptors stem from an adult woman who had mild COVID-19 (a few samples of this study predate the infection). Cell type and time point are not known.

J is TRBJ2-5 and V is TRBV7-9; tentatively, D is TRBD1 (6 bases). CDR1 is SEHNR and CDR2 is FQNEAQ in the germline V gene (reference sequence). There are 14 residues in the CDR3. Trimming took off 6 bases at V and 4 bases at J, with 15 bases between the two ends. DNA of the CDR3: TGTGCCAGCAGGATGGGGGCGACGAGAGAGACCCAGTACTTC. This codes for CASRMGATRETQYF.

The CDR3 sequence: CASSLGNVAGLQETQYF. CDR3 in DNA: TGTGCCAGCAGCTTAGGGAATGTGGCAGGCCTTCAAGAGACCCAGTACTTC. V usage is TRBV7-2 and J usage is TRBJ2-5; no clear D. The CDR3 length is 17 residues. Per the germline V gene, CDR1 is SGHTA and CDR2 is FQGNSA. Trimming removed 1 base at V and 2 bases at J, with 17 bases between.